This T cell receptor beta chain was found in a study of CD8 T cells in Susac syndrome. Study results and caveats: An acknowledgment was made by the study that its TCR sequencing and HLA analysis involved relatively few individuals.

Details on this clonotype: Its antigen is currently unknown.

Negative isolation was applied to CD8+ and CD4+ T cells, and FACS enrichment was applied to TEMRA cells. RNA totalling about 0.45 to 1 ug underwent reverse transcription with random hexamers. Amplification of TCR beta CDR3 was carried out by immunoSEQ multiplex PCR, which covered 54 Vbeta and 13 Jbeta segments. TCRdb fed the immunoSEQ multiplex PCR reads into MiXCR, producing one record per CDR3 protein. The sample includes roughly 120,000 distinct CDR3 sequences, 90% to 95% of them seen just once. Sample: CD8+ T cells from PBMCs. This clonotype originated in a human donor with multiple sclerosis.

This chain's CDR3 is CASSRIKQVSDGYTF. CDR3 in DNA: TGCGCCAGCAGCCGAATAAAACAGGTTTCAGATGGCTACACCTTC. The gene calls are TRBV4-1 and TRBJ1-2; TRBD1 might be the D (5 bases). This CDR3 is 15 amino acids long. V was trimmed by 4 bases and J by 6 bases, leaving 18 bases between them. Per germline, CDR1 MGHRA and CDR2 YSYEKL.